Listed below are T cell receptor beta chains from one sample, sequenced in a study of blood T cell repertoires in COVID-19. The repertoire was sequenced with immunoSEQ multiplex PCR; TCRdb's copy has only in-frame clones and lacks some. The table lists around 69,000 clones, 80% to 90% of them singletons. The source material was peripheral blood. These TCRs come from a woman aged 45-60 years with active COVID-19. Both conserved end residues are part of each CDR3. Size is stated for part of the rows, as once, few or many counts, or as a class when the clone is expanded.

TRBJ2-5 | - | 14 | TRBV18 | CASSTRQGGETQYF
TRBJ2-1 | - | 16 | TRBV21-1 | CASSKCAGGPGDEQFF
TRBJ2-2 | - | 17 | TRBV14 | CASSQVGAGGYTGELFF
TRBJ2-1 | - | 15 | TRBV5-5 | CASSPGAGTYNEQFF
TRBJ2-7 | - | 14 | TRBV27 | CASSTSGRAYEQYF
TRBJ1-6 | - | 15 | TRBV3-1/TRBV3-2 | CASSQVSGVGSPLHF
TRBJ2-5 | few | 15 | TRBV1 | CTSSQDREGSETQYF
TRBJ2-1 | - | 16 | TRBV3-1/TRBV3-2 | CASSHDPGTEGNEQFF
TRBJ2-7 | - | 14 | TRBV2 | CASREDRKAYEQYF
TRBJ2-5 | - | 11 | TRBV2 | CASSATETQYF
TRBJ1-3 | once | 15 | TRBV28 | CASSLLGQGVGTIYF